A selection of T cell receptor beta chains follows, all from one sample in a study of a mutant IDH1 vaccine in newly diagnosed glioma. These receptors' targets are unknown. Measured with immunoSEQ multiplex PCR; TCRdb has only the in-frame clones, and not every one. The table has tens of thousands of clones, 81% seen once. Sequenced here: PBMCs, sampled from a glioma patient whose treatment included an IDH1 peptide vaccine. These receptors came from a woman aged 40 to 50 with glioma. Some clones in this sample may be carry-over from other donors' samples. CDR3s include the opening cysteine and the closing phenylalanine or tryptophan. The D gene is left open where the match is weak. Rows may omit the clone size; those that give it use once, few, many or a size class.

v_gene	j_gene	abundance	d_gene	len	CDR3aa	CDR3nt
TRBV7-3	TRBJ2-1	few	TRBD1	14	CASSPRTGVDEQFF	TGTGCCAGCAGCCCAAGGACAGGGGTAGATGAGCAGTTCTTC
TRBV25-1	TRBJ2-5	.	.	13	CASQTGMTETQYF	TGTGCCAGTCAGACGGGAATGACAGAGACCCAGTACTTC
TRBV28	TRBJ1-5	.	TRBD1	16	CASTGTVIRNNQPQHF	TGTGCCAGCACCGGGACAGTCATTCGCAACAATCAGCCCCAGCATTTT
TRBV27	TRBJ2-7	.	.	13	CASRTTGSYEQYF	TGTGCCAGCAGGACGACAGGTTCCTACGAGCAGTACTTC
TRBV7-2	TRBJ1-2	.	.	14	CASSLVGTANGYTF	TGTGCCAGCAGCTTAGTGGGCACGGCGAATGGCTACACCTTC
TRBV19	TRBJ1-2	.	TRBD1	16	CASSAQGQDYLYGYTF	TGTGCCAGTAGTGCCCAAGGACAGGACTACCTCTATGGCTACACCTTC
TRBV18	TRBJ1-3	few	TRBD1	16	CASSPAGTGGRNTIYF	TGTGCCAGCTCACCGGCCGGGACAGGGGGCCGTAACACCATATATTTT
TRBV7-2	TRBJ2-5	few	.	15	CASSFRQVQRETQYF	TGTGCCAGCTCCTTTAGGCAGGTGCAGAGAGAGACCCAGTACTTC
TRBV6-5	TRBJ2-2	.	TRBD1	16	CASSYSGTGDTGELFF	TGTGCCAGCAGTTACTCCGGGACAGGGGACACCGGGGAGCTGTTTTTT
TRBV7-2	TRBJ1-1	few	.	11	CASSPKTEAFF	TGTGCCAGCAGCCCTAAGACTGAAGCTTTCTTT
TRBV15	TRBJ2-5	once	TRBD2	15	CATSRGLAGGETQYF	TGTGCCACCAGCAGAGGACTAGCGGGGGGAGAGACCCAGTACTTC
TRBV4-1	TRBJ2-7	few	.	15	CASSPLTGMAYEQYF	TGCGCCAGCAGCCCGCTTACAGGGATGGCCTACGAGCAGTACTTC
TRBV18	TRBJ1-2	.	.	13	CASSPGESYGYTF	TGTGCCAGCTCACCGGGCGAGAGCTATGGCTACACCTTC
TRBV28	TRBJ1-5	.	.	16	CASRHLRSYSNQPQHF	TGTGCCAGCAGACACTTGCGATCATATAGCAATCAGCCCCAGCATTTT
TRBV20-1	TRBJ1-1	few	.	11	CSARRKNEAFF	TGCAGTGCTAGACGGAAGAATGAAGCTTTCTTT
TRBV4-1	TRBJ2-7	.	TRBD2	15	CASSRITSETYEQYF	TGCGCCAGCAGCCGAATAACTAGCGAGACCTACGAGCAGTACTTC
TRBV5-1	TRBJ2-2	.	.	14	CASRVGAGTGELFF	TGCGCCAGCAGGGTTGGAGCCGGAACCGGGGAGCTGTTTTTT
TRBV6-1	TRBJ2-1	once	TRBD2	19	CASSGTSGGSFPRDNEQFF	TGTGCCAGCAGTGGGACTAGCGGGGGGTCTTTTCCGCGGGACAATGAGCAGTTCTTC
TRBV2	TRBJ1-1	.	.	14	CASRSSRENTEAFF	TGTGCCAGCAGGTCCAGCAGGGAGAACACTGAAGCTTTCTTT
TRBV2	TRBJ2-3	.	TRBD2	15	CASRPRTSSEGTQYF	TGTGCCAGCAGGCCGAGGACTAGCTCAGAGGGTACGCAGTATTTT
TRBV19	TRBJ2-2	.	.	14	CASSIPGNTGELFF	TGTGCCAGTAGTATTCCCGGAAACACCGGGGAGCTGTTTTTT
TRBV6-5	TRBJ1-1	.	.	14	CASSKGRRNTEAFF	TGTGCCAGCAGTAAGGGACGGAGGAACACTGAAGCTTTCTTT
TRBV5-1	TRBJ1-2	.	TRBD1	14	CASGRDSGPYGYTF	TGCGCCAGCGGCCGGGACAGCGGACCCTATGGCTACACCTTC
TRBV6-5	TRBJ1-2	.	.	13	CASSYTRDNGYTF	TGTGCCAGCAGTTACACCAGGGATAATGGCTACACCTTC
TRBV5-1	TRBJ1-1	.	.	13	CASSLAQVAEAFF	TGCGCCAGCAGCTTGGCCCAGGTTGCTGAAGCTTTCTTT
TRBV19	TRBJ2-3	.	.	16	CASSMLRGTSTDTQYF	TGTGCCAGTAGTATGCTCAGGGGGACTAGCACAGATACGCAGTATTTT
TRBV7-2	TRBJ2-1	.	TRBD2	15	CASRRGAGDPNEQFF	TGTGCCAGCAGGCGAGGGGCGGGAGATCCCAATGAGCAGTTCTTC
TRBV19	TRBJ1-5	once	.	16	CASSILQSLRNQPQHF	TGTGCCAGTAGTATTTTGCAGTCCCTCCGGAATCAGCCCCAGCATTTT
TRBV29-1	TRBJ1-2	once	.	11	CSVLGRYGYTF	TGCAGCGTCCTTGGACGGTATGGCTACACCTTC
TRBV15	TRBJ2-1	.	TRBD2	19	CATSPRRTSRGGSYNEQFF	TGTGCCACCAGCCCCAGAAGGACTAGCAGAGGGGGATCCTACAATGAGCAGTTCTTC
TRBV10-1	TRBJ2-7	.	.	15	CASSEHPTAPYEQYF	TGCGCCAGCAGCGAGCATCCGACAGCCCCCTACGAGCAGTACTTC
TRBV5-4	TRBJ1-1	.	.	14	CASSLAGTQTEAFF	TGTGCCAGCAGCTTGGCAGGGACTCAAACCGAAGCTTTCTTT
TRBV7-8	TRBJ1-1	.	.	13	CASSLSLNTEAFF	TGTGCCAGCAGCTTATCCCTAAACACTGAAGCTTTCTTT
TRBV6-5	TRBJ1-3	.	.	15	CASSYLGRSGNTIYF	TGTGCCAGCAGTTACCTCGGAAGGTCCGGAAACACCATATATTTT
TRBV7-2	TRBJ1-2	once	.	12	CASASVGYGYTF	TGTGCCAGCGCCTCAGTCGGATATGGCTACACCTTC
TRBV18	TRBJ2-7	.	.	13	CASSPLSDHEQYF	TGTGCCAGCTCACCACTATCGGACCACGAGCAGTACTTC
TRBV5-1	TRBJ2-1	.	.	14	CASSLVSSGNEQFF	TGCGCCAGCAGCTTGGTTTCGAGCGGGAATGAGCAGTTCTTC
TRBV28	TRBJ1-2	.	TRBD1	12	CASRTGGYGYTF	TGTGCCTCACGGACAGGGGGCTATGGCTACACCTTC
TRBV9	TRBJ1-1	.	.	13	CASTMIFNTEAFF	TGTGCCAGCACCATGATTTTTAACACTGAAGCTTTCTTT
TRBV4-3	TRBJ1-6	.	.	14	CASSQVFDNSPLHF	TGCGCCAGCAGCCAAGTGTTTGACAATTCACCCCTCCACTTT
TRBV15	TRBJ2-7	.	TRBD2	17	CATSDDRRLAGLYEQYF	TGTGCCACCTCGGATGACCGTCGACTAGCGGGGCTCTACGAGCAGTACTTC
TRBV9	TRBJ2-2	.	.	17	CASSVAPEGPNTGELFF	TGTGCCAGCAGCGTAGCCCCGGAGGGGCCGAACACCGGGGAGCTGTTTTTT
TRBV7-6	TRBJ1-2	.	.	13	CASSSRGGYGYTF	TGTGCCAGCAGTTCCCGGGGCGGGTATGGCTACACCTTC
TRBV25-1	TRBJ1-1	.	.	12	CASSYMNTEAFF	TGTGCCAGCAGCTATATGAACACTGAAGCTTTCTTT
TRBV6-6	TRBJ1-1	.	.	12	CASSYPDREAFF	TGTGCCAGCAGTTACCCCGACAGGGAAGCTTTCTTT
TRBV4-1	TRBJ1-2	.	TRBD1	14	CASSALGTGGGYTF	TGCGCCAGCAGCGCGTTAGGGACAGGGGGTGGCTACACCTTC
TRBV2	TRBJ1-6	.	.	15	CASKGRSSYNSPLHF	TGTGCCAGCAAGGGCAGAAGCTCCTATAATTCACCCCTCCACTTT
TRBV5-1	TRBJ1-1	.	.	12	CASRGENTEAFF	TGCGCCAGCAGAGGGGAGAACACTGAAGCTTTCTTT
TRBV5-1	TRBJ1-6	.	.	14	CASSPDRYNSPLHF	TGCGCCAGCAGCCCGGACAGATATAATTCACCCCTCCACTTT
TRBV21-1	TRBJ1-5	.	.	13	CATQDRGGQPQHF	TGTGCCACCCAGGACAGGGGAGGTCAGCCCCAGCATTTT
TRBV23-1	TRBJ1-5	once	.	15	CASSPRRTEGEPQHF	TGCGCCAGCAGTCCACGCCGCACCGAAGGGGAGCCCCAGCATTTT
TRBV2	TRBJ1-2	.	TRBD1	13	CASSQGQGSGYTF	TGTGCCAGCAGTCAGGGACAGGGTAGCGGCTACACCTTC
TRBV19	TRBJ1-1	once	.	13	CASTGGVFQAAFF	TGTGCCAGTACCGGGGGCGTTTTTCAGGCAGCTTTCTTT
TRBV27	TRBJ2-7	.	.	12	CASSFGGREQYF	TGTGCCAGCAGTTTTGGGGGAAGGGAGCAGTACTTC
TRBV5-1	TRBJ2-7	.	TRBD1	14	CASSPRTGASEQYF	TGCGCCAGCAGCCCTCGGACAGGGGCTAGTGAGCAGTACTTC
TRBV4-3	TRBJ2-3	.	.	14	CASSQDGGPNSQYF	TGCGCCAGCAGCCAAGATGGGGGCCCAAATTCGCAGTATTTT